Sequencing of this TCR beta chain was carried out in a study of blood T cell repertoires in COVID-19. Germline V gene sequence: CDR1 KGHSH, CDR2 LQKENI. The CDR3 has 15 amino acids. Trimming shortened V by 0 bases and J by 3 bases, and 8 bases separated the two germline ends. The data were produced by immunoSEQ multiplex PCR, yet TCRdb's version contains in-frame clones alone and is incomplete. The top ten clones hold about 4.8% of a sample with fewer than 250,000 clones, about four fifths of them seen once. The clonotype comes from an older woman with acute or convalescent COVID-19. V and J are TRBV18 and TRBJ2-2; D is perhaps TRBD1 (5 bases). The sample comprised peripheral blood. The CDR3 region is CASSPPNRYTGELFF. The CDR3, as DNA: TGTGCCAGCTCACCACCCAACAGGTACACCGGGGAGCTGTTTTTT. Using reference TRBV18 and TRBJ2-2 for the parts outside the CDR3, the full variable domain is NAGVMQNPRHLVRRRGQEARLRCSPMKGHSHVYWYRQLPEEGLKFMVYLQKENIIDESGMPKERFSAEFPKEGPSILRIQQVVRGDSAAYFCASSPPNRYTGELFFGEGSRLTVL.